This T cell receptor beta chain was sequenced in a study of T cells in Graves' hyperthyroidism and ophthalmopathy. Study-level results: Most clonotypes expanded in thyroid above 0.001 were likewise present in blood.

V was pared by 1 base and J by 4 bases, with 11 bases of the junction left unmatched. The CDR3 totals 18 residues. Germline V gene lookup returns CDR1 DFQATT and CDR2 SNEGSKA (reference sequence). What was amplified from RNA transcripts were TCR beta CDR3 regions. HTBI primers were employed in a first-round RT-PCR of the TCR CDR3. A single record per CDR3 protein comes from TCRdb applying MiXCR to the multiplex PCR reads. The table has hundreds of thousands of distinct CDR3 sequences, 15% to 18% seen once; the top ten hold about a quarter. This clonotype was seen a handful of times. Its antigen is still unknown.

The sequence was collected from a woman between 18 and 29 years old with Graves' hyperthyroidism that later progressed to Graves' ophthalmopathy. Sequencing input: blood. The chain joins TRBV20-1 to TRBJ2-1; 12 bases match TRBD2. CDR3: CSARAGLAGGPRYNEQFF. In DNA form, the CDR3 reads TGCAGTGCTAGAGCTGGGCTAGCGGGAGGGCCGAGGTACAATGAGCAGTTCTTC.